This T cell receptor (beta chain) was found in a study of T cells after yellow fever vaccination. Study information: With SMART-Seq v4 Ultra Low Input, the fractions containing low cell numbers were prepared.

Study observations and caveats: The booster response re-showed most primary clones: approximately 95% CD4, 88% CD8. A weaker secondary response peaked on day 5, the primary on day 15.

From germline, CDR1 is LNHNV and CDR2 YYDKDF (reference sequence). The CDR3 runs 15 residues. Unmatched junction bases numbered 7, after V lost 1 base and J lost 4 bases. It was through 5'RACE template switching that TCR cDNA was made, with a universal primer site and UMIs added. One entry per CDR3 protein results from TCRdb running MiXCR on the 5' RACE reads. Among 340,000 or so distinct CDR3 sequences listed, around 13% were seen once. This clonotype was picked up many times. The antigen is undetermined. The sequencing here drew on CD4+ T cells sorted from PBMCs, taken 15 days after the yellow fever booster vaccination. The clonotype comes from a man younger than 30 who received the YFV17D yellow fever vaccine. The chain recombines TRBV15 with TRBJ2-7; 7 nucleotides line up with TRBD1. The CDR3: CATSRGPTGRYEQYF. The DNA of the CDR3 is TGTGCCACCAGCAGAGGCCCGACAGGGCGGTACGAGCAGTACTTC.